Detailed here is one T cell receptor beta chain. Its antigen is still unknown. The library relied on the immunoSEQ multiplex PCR assay. A mixture of 60 forward primers for TCR Vbeta segments and 13 reverse primers for TCR Jbeta segments was used in the multiplex PCR. The CDR3 region of rearranged TCR beta genes was amplified from genomic DNA with a multiplex PCR assay. Amplified TCR beta libraries were sequenced as 87-base-pair reads on the Illumina HiSeq System. In the paper's pipeline: A later analysis tallied around 80 million unique TCR beta chains across the 700 or so repertoires, and some 10 million of those chains were shared by two or more donors. To remove PCR and sequencing errors, raw reads were error-corrected and collapsed into unique sequences using a nearest-neighbor algorithm that merged closely related sequences. V, D and J gene segments were assigned by aligning CDR3 sequences to IMGT reference sequences. For a sequence to be retained, a match of at least six nucleotides was required to both a V gene segment and a J gene segment. Rearrangements were classified as productive when the CDR3 lacked stop codons and remained in frame with V and J, and all other rearrangements were classified as non-productive. CDR3 was defined according to IMGT convention as the region running from the second conserved V-encoded cysteine to the conserved J-encoded phenylalanine. Sequences without an unambiguous match to a single V gene segment were excluded from the earlier analysis of a few hundred of the donors. In an earlier analysis of more than 500 of the donors, a V segment was called functional when productive rearrangements were above 56.7%, and segregating when the standard deviation between donors exceeded 5%. To diagnose cytomegalovirus status from the catalog of TCR beta chain sequences, a statistical classification framework was built. A later analysis assigned V and J genes by comparing TCR nucleotide sequences with IMGT/GENE-DB human TR gene sequences. The TCRdist pipeline was used in a later analysis to assign CDR3 sequences and most-parsimonious VDJ recombination scenarios. In a later analysis, every TCR beta chain was defined by the combination of its CDR3 amino acid sequence and its V-gene family, and reads without a unique V-gene family were dropped. In a later analysis, 500 to 700 highly shared, low-generation-probability nucleotide sequences were removed to address suspected cross-contamination and a sequencing artifact. In a later analysis, a clonal expansion index for each public chain was calculated from normalized within-repertoire ranks of inferred template counts. A later analysis computed generation probabilities with a VDJ recombination model fitted to out-of-frame rearrangements, and checked the results against IGoR. Hypergeometric tests were used in a later analysis to score TCR-TCR, TCR-HLA and TCR-CMV co-occurrence, with a repertoire-size bias correction applied to the TCR pairs. To estimate false discovery rates, a later analysis permuted the HLA or CMV assignments 20 times. In a later analysis, co-occurring TCRs were grouped with DBSCAN, and TCRdist sequence similarity was added when clustering was performed within HLA-allele-positive subsets. Repertoires with fewer than 30,000 or more than 120,000 public chains were left out of co-occurrence clustering, as were a handful of repertoires with anomalous nucleotide sharing. The table comes from immuneACCESS by way of TCRdb, which keeps in-frame sequences with V and J called. Part of the clones is missing from these tables; in studies checked, under half for an unresolved V gene and the rest for unknown reasons. V and J calls and clone size are those listed in that table; D and trimming were worked out from the DNA. The table for this sample lists around 60,000 clones. The ten largest account for less than 6% of the sample.

The cohort was made up of 666 healthy bone marrow donors. At the time of sampling, all cohort members were nominally healthy, though unrecorded immune exposures were likely present. The donor tested CMV seropositive, placing the donor among the 250 to 350 seropositive members of the cohort. Every donor gave a peripheral blood sample, and the peripheral blood mononuclear cells from that sample were used for TCR beta sequencing. Genomic DNA extraction from the blood cell samples was performed with the Qiagen DNeasy Blood Extraction Kit. The junction carries 5 bases between V and J, which are trimmed by 1 base and 7 bases respectively. The germline V gene (reference sequence) specifies GTSNPN as CDR1 and SVGIG as CDR2. The CDR3 runs 11 residues from the cysteine to the phenylalanine. Just the 33-base CDR3 DNA is kept, in frame starting at base 1. These data originate in a study of cytomegalovirus exposure and HLA in healthy donors (TCRdb year 2017). Broadly, across the study: According to an earlier analysis of a few hundred of the donors, about 179 million T cells yielded 117 million unique TCR beta sequences and approximately 300 Gb of sequence data. The study was designed to test whether signatures of past pathogen exposure could be identified by cataloging public T cell receptors. An earlier analysis of 587 of the donors used high-throughput TCR beta sequencing to judge whether each TCR beta V gene segment behaved as functional or pseudogenic. Genome-wide SNP genotypes for about 55% of the 666 donors were used in a later genetic analysis, which treated that subset as a discovery cohort. Rather than using new phenotypic data, the later analysis identified candidate immune exposures from TCR beta sequences and from how often those sequences occurred across donors. Donor age, sex, ethnicity and CMV serostatus were compiled alongside the repertoire data. Across approximately 420 genotyped donors of the cohort, an average of roughly 250,000 unique TCR beta nucleotide sequences per donor were sequenced, and 15% to 20% of those sequences were non-productive. Both class I and class II loci were covered by HLA typing, at four-digit resolution. The number of donors typed differed by locus, with roughly 629-640 for A, B, C, DRB1 and DQB1, around 520 for DQA1, approximately 570 for DPA1, and 450 to 480 for DPB1. High-throughput TCR immunosequencing, statistical association of individual TCRs with disease status, and machine learning were combined to predict cytomegalovirus infection status. A handful of DR-DQ haplotypes were handled as single units for association and clustering because linkage in the cohort was strong. A later analysis re-examined previously published TCR beta repertoires from 600 to 700 donors and added high-resolution HLA genotyping to investigate patterns of TCR occurrence. In addition to the first cohort of several hundred subjects, a separate validation cohort of 120 different subjects was used. An early release that covered several hundred HLA-typed donors contained around 330 gigabases of sequencing data and about 93 million unique TCR sequences. The study profiled the T cell repertoires of hundreds of subjects by immunosequencing and related them to cytomegalovirus serostatus. Among the roughly 380 genotyped donors, around 81% belonged to the genetic ancestry cluster associated with self-reported Caucasian donors. All discovery cohort repertoires had been generated using a single sequencing platform.

Broader findings and caveats from the paper: In a later analysis, HLA-associated TCR beta chains were found to be more clonally expanded and to have lower generation probabilities than equally common non-associated chains. Several of the top co-occurrence clusters appeared to be linked to parvovirus B19, influenza, CMV and Epstein-Barr virus, according to a later analysis. When HLA alleles, especially DR and DQ, strongly co-occurred, TCR associations were difficult to assign to individual alleles. Linkage disequilibrium might explain the correlated functional status among segregating V segments, but an unknown experimental factor could not be ruled out. The authors suggested that the approach could potentially be generalized to other disease states and immunological phenotypes. Across donors, most TCR sequences were observed very rarely, whereas some public TCRs were present in many individuals. In vitro tests confirmed that a few of the cytomegalovirus-associated TCR beta chains recognize cytomegalovirus antigens. In the study, around 160 TCR beta chains were listed as associated with cytomegalovirus. The classifier was reported to diagnose cytomegalovirus status with high specificity and sensitivity in both the original cohort and the validation cohort. Only TCR beta chains were sequenced in this cohort, and the absence of alpha or paired-chain data limited detectable features. V-gene and J-gene trimming of TCR beta chains was associated with a missense DCLRE1C variant in a later genetic analysis, and the association was replicated in an independent cohort. Because HLA typing was missing for some donors at each locus, association tests included only the typed subset. Most CMV-associated TCR beta chains appeared to be HLA-restricted in a later analysis, and the HLA associations seemed to be driven largely by CMV exposure. In a later genetic analysis, fewer N-insertions in productive TCRs were reported among donors in an Asian-associated ancestry cluster than the roughly 640-donor mean. A further reported finding was that TCR beta sequences accurately predicted the HLA-A and HLA-B alleles for most subjects in the first cohort. Because the 87-base-pair reads could not distinguish some IMGT-functional V segments, including TRBV6-2 and TRBV6-3, those segments were excluded. In an earlier analysis of around 600 of the donors, most TCR beta V segments appeared in productive rearrangements about 87% or about 30% of the time, broadly matching IMGT annotations. At a false discovery rate of 0.05, a later analysis linked fewer than 20,000 TCR beta sequences to specific HLA alleles. CMV serostatus was the only immune exposure information available for the cohort. Around 16 rarely observed V segments, including chromosome 9 orphons, were excluded from the earlier analysis of 550 to 700 of the donors because counts were too low. The presence/absence analyses assumed that sequencing depth was roughly uniform across donors, and that assumption may not be true. In a later analysis, TCR association rates were found to vary across HLA loci, with the most associated TCRs seen for DRB1 alleles and the fewest for HLA-C alleles. A group of highly shared sequence variants was considered likely to be a technical artifact of the sequencing pipeline.

Sample: PBMCs. Recombination joined TRBV30 with TRBJ2-1; a confident D gene designation cannot be given. This TCR was recovered from a man younger than 45 in good health and CMV-seropositive. In nucleotides, the sequence is TGTGCCTGGAGTGCCTTAAATGAGCAGTTCTTC. Its coded protein is CAWSALNEQFF. The entire variable domain, with the stretches around the CDR3 drawn from the reference TRBV30 and TRBJ2-1 proteins, is SQTIHQWPATLVQPVGSPLSLECTVEGTSNPNLYWYRQAAGRGLQLLFYSVGIGQISSEVPQNLSASRPQDRQFILSSKKLLLSDSGFYLCAWSALNEQFFGPGTRLTVL.